This T cell receptor (beta chain) appears in the sequencing data of a study of T cell changes during pregnancy in multiple sclerosis. Germline CDR1 is SGHTA and CDR2 is FQGNSA. Trimming stripped 6 bases from V and 5 bases from J, with 19 bases between. This CDR3 has 15 amino acids. Profiled with immunoSEQ multiplex PCR; TCRdb holds only in-frame clones, not every one. This sample has roughly 57,000 clones, with around 92% found just once. Here the sequenced sample was CD4+ T cells from peripheral blood mononuclear cells, taken after pregnancy. The receptor comes from a female donor with multiple sclerosis, enrolled in a pregnancy study. This chain connects TRBV7-2 to TRBJ2-5, with D possibly matching TRBD2 (7 bases). The CDR3 loop reads CASSPPGGRKETQYF. DNA for the CDR3: TGTGCCAGCAGTCCTCCCGGGGGGCGGAAGGAGACCCAGTACTTC.